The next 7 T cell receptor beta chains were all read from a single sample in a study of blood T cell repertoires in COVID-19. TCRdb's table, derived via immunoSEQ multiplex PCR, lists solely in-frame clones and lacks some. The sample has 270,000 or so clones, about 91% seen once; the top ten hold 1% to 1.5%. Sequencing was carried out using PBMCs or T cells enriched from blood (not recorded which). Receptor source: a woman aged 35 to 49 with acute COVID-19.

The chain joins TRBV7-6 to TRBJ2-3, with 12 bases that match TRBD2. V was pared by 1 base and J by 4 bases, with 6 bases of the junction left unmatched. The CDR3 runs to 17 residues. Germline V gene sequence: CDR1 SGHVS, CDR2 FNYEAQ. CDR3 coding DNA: TGTGCCAGCAGCTTAGGACTAGCGGGAGTGTGGGCAGATACGCAGTATTTT. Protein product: CASSLGLAGVWADTQYF.

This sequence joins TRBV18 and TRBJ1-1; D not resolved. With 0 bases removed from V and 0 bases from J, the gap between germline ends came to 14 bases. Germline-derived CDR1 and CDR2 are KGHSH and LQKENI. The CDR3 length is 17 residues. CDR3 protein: CASSPPGVYGMNTEAFF. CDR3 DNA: TGTGCCAGCTCACCACCGGGCGTATATGGAATGAACACTGAAGCTTTCTTT.

The DNA for the CDR3 is TGTGCCAGCAGCCTAACCCCGGGGAAAGGGCCCCCTTGGAGTACCCAGTTCTCCTTTGTC. Translation: CASSLTPGKGPPWSTQFSFV. This chain joins TRBV11-3 and TRBJ2-7; maybe TRBD2 (5 bases). Germline V gives CDR1 SGHNT, CDR2 YENEEA. The CDR3 contains 20 residues.

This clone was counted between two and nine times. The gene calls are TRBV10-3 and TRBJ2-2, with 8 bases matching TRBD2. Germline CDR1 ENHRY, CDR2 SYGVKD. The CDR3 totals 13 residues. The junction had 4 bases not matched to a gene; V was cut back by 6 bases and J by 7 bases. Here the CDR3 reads CAISGGGHGELFF. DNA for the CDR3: TGTGCCATCAGCGGGGGGGGACACGGGGAGCTGTTTTTT.

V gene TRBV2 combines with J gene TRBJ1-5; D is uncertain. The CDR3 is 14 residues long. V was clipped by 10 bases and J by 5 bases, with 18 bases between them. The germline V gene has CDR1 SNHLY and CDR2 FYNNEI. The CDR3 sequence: CATTSGSQDQPQHF. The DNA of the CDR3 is TGTGCCACCACCTCCGGGAGTCAGGATCAGCCCCAGCATTTT.

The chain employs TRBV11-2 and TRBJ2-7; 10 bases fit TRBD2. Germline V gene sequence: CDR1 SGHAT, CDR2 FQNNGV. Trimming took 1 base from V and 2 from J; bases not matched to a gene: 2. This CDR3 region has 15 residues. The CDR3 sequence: CASSLGGLAAYEQYF. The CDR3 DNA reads TGTGCCAGCAGCTTAGGCGGACTAGCGGCCTACGAGCAGTACTTC.

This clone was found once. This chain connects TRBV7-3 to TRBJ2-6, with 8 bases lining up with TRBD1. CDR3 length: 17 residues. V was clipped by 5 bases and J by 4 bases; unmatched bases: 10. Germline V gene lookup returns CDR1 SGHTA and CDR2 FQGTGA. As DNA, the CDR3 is TGTGCCAGCAGCCTAAGAGGACAGGGCTACGGGGCCAACGTCCTGACTTTC. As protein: CASSLRGQGYGANVLTF.